These 16 T cell receptor beta chains share one sample of origin, sequenced in a study of radiotherapy plus CTLA-4 blockade in lung cancer. Only in-frame clones appear in the TCRdb table, and some are missing; sequencing was by immunoSEQ multiplex PCR. Counted here are 65,000 to 100,000 clones, 83% occurring once; the ten biggest clones make up roughly 0.82%. The sample in question was peripheral blood, obtained from a patient treated with radiotherapy plus ipilimumab. The receptors were gathered from a human donor with non-small cell lung cancer who had stable disease on radiotherapy plus ipilimumab.

This rearrangement joins TRBV18 to TRBJ1-1, with D uncertain. Trimming shortened V by 2 bases and J by 5 bases, and 9 bases separated the two germline ends. Germline CDR1 reads KGHSH; CDR2 reads LQKENI. The length of the CDR3 is 13 residues. The CDR3 loop is CASSPTAGTEAFF. CDR3 DNA sequence: TGTGCCAGCTCACCAACGGCAGGAACTGAAGCTTTCTTT.

V is TRBV5-1 and J is TRBJ2-7; 10 positions agree with TRBD1. Germline CDR1 SGHRS, CDR2 YFSETQ. There are 14 residues in the CDR3. V was pared by 2 bases and J by 5 bases, with 4 bases of the junction left unmatched. The CDR3 coding sequence is TGCGCCAGCAGCTTCTCCGGGACAGGGGACGAGCAGTACTTC. Its protein is CASSFSGTGDEQYF. Together with reference TRBV5-1 and TRBJ2-7, the CDR3 gives the full variable domain: KAGVTQTPRYLIKTRGQQVTLSCSPISGHRSVSWYQQTPGQGLQFLFEYFSETQRNKGNFPGRFSGRQFSNSRSEMNVSTLELGDSALYLCASSFSGTGDEQYFGPGTRLTVT.

The genes are TRBV10-2 and TRBJ1-2, with TRBD1 as a possible D gene (6 bases). This CDR3 has 14 residues. Trimming left V 8 bases short and J 7 bases short, with 20 bases between. In germline, CDR1 is WSHSY, CDR2 SAAADI. The CDR3 loop reads CASGVGAGAGGYTF. The CDR3 coding sequence is TGCGCCAGCGGCGTTGGGGCGGGGGCCGGTGGCTACACCTTC.

This clone has only a few counts. V gene TRBV28 combines with J gene TRBJ1-2; no definite D call. V was shortened by 2 bases and J by 7 bases, with 11 bases between the two germline ends. From germline, CDR1 is MDHEN and CDR2 SYDVKM. This CDR3 is built from 13 residues. The CDR3 reads CASSLSKTPGYTF. CDR3 nucleotides: TGTGCCAGCAGTTTAAGCAAGACCCCTGGCTACACCTTC.

This clone is a singleton in its sample. The CDR3 here is CASSLDRTGGFTEAFF. The CDR3 DNA sequence: TGTGCCAGCAGCTTAGATAGGACAGGGGGATTTACTGAAGCTTTCTTT. This chain joins TRBV11-2 and TRBJ1-1, with 10 positions matching TRBD1. This CDR3 comprises 16 residues. Losses at the gene ends were 0 bases for V and 5 bases for J; bases not matched to a gene: 6. CDR1 is SGHAT and CDR2 is FQNNGV in the germline V gene.

J is TRBJ2-3 and V is TRBV27; D unresolved. Trimming removed 0 bases from V and 3 bases from J, with 7 bases in between. The CDR3 loop spans 14 amino acids. The germline V gene encodes CDR1 MNHEY and CDR2 SMNVEV (reference sequence). The CDR3 sequence is CASSLSMGTDTQYF. The CDR3 bases are TGTGCCAGCAGTTTATCGATGGGGACAGATACGCAGTATTTT.

The chain combines TRBV9 with TRBJ2-3; 15 nucleotides align to TRBD2. The CDR3 is made up of 18 amino acids. J was trimmed by 5 bases and V by 6 bases; bases with no gene match: 13. Germline lookup yields CDR1 SGDLS and CDR2 YYNGEE. The CDR3 reads CASTHGTSGGRGIDTQYF. The CDR3 nucleotides are TGTGCCAGCACCCACGGGACTAGCGGGGGGCGGGGAATAGATACGCAGTATTTT.

V usage is TRBV6-1 and J usage is TRBJ2-7; D is perhaps TRBD2 (5 bases). Germline V gives CDR1 MNHNS, CDR2 SASEGT. There are 13 residues in the CDR3. V was trimmed by 5 bases and J by 3 bases, leaving 11 bases between them. CDR3 loop: CASSKRGIYEQYF. The CDR3, as DNA: TGTGCCAGCAGTAAAAGAGGGATCTACGAGCAGTACTTC.

This clone was detected only a few times. The chain carries TRBV5-1 and TRBJ2-5; no clear D. This CDR3 is built from 13 residues. V was shortened by 7 bases and J by 1 base, with 11 bases between the two germline ends. The V gene's germline CDR1 is SGHRS and CDR2 YFSETQ. CDR3 coding DNA: TGCGCCAGCGGGGTTAAAGGCCAAGAGACCCAGTACTTC. Amino acids: CASGVKGQETQYF.

The table lists this clone with a few counts. This sequence joins TRBV4-1 and TRBJ2-1; 7 bases align to TRBD1. CDR3 length: 15 amino acids. The trim removed 2 bases at V and 4 bases at J, leaving 5 bases unmatched. Germline CDR1 and CDR2: MGHRA and YSYEKL. This CDR3 reads CASSQTGVGYNEQFF. For the CDR3, the DNA is TGCGCCAGCAGCCAAACAGGGGTGGGGTACAATGAGCAGTTCTTC.

This rearrangement joins TRBV7-8 to TRBJ1-5; D is unresolved. Trimming took off 5 bases at V and 4 bases at J, with 6 bases between the two ends. Germline V gene lookup returns CDR1 SGHVS and CDR2 FQNEAQ. This CDR3 region has 12 residues. CDR3 in amino acids: CASSPLNQPQHF. The DNA of the CDR3 is TGTGCCAGCAGCCCTCTAAATCAGCCCCAGCATTTT.

This rearrangement joins TRBV7-7 to TRBJ1-2; D is undetermined. The germline V and J ends were trimmed by 3 bases and 12 bases, with 11 bases remaining between them. Per germline, CDR1 SSHAT and CDR2 FNYEAQ (reference sequence). The CDR3 is 11 residues long. CDR3 in amino acids: CASSLLVDNTF. The CDR3 DNA follows: TGTGCCAGCAGCTTGCTCGTCGACAACACCTTC.

This chain links TRBV9 with TRBJ2-2; a possible D gene is TRBD1 (6 bases). The V gene lost 4 bases and the J gene lost 7 bases, with 14 bases spanning the gap. This CDR3 comprises 14 residues. Germline lookup yields CDR1 SGDLS and CDR2 YYNGEE. Here the CDR3 DNA reads TGTGCCAGCAGCAACCACAGGGCTGGCGGGGAGCTGTTTTTT. It yields the protein CASSNHRAGGELFF.

The chain couples TRBV2 to TRBJ2-5; a weak D match, TRBD1 (6 bases). Germline CDR1 is SNHLY and CDR2 is FYNNEI. CDR3 length: 15 amino acids. The germline V and J ends were trimmed by 3 bases and 5 bases, with 16 bases remaining between them. This CDR3 reads CASSDHRVQRETQYF. In nucleotides, the CDR3 is TGTGCCAGCAGTGATCACAGGGTACAGAGGGAGACCCAGTACTTC.

The V and J genes are TRBV5-1 and TRBJ2-5; 7 bases fit TRBD1. The J call may be wrong; the DNA end is better matched by TRBJ2-7. This CDR3 is built from 13 residues. Germline CDR1 and CDR2: SGHRS and YFSETQ. DNA of the CDR3: TGCGCCAGCGGCCGGGACAGCCGATACGAGCAGTACTTC. Translating gives CASGRDSRYEQYF.

V usage is TRBV5-4 and J usage is TRBJ2-1; maybe TRBD1 (6 bases). V gave up 4 bases and J gave up 7 bases, with 15 bases separating them. Germline assignment: CDR1 SGHNT and CDR2 YYREEE (reference sequence). The CDR3 is 14 amino acids. This chain's CDR3 is CASSPVTGLNEQFF. In DNA form, the CDR3 reads TGTGCCAGCAGCCCTGTAACAGGGCTTAATGAGCAGTTCTTC.